These 8 T cell receptor beta chains were sequenced from one sample in a study of T cell changes during pregnancy in multiple sclerosis. The repertoire was sequenced with immunoSEQ multiplex PCR; TCRdb's copy has only in-frame clones and lacks some. The sample lists about 40,000 clones, roughly 88% seen once, with over 4% in the top ten. The source was peripheral blood, collected in the first trimester of pregnancy. The receptors come from a female donor in good health, enrolled as a control in a pregnancy study.

J is TRBJ1-2 and V is TRBV30; TRBD1 matches 7 bases. CDR3 length equals 12 residues. Germline CDR1 is GTSNPN and CDR2 is SVGIG (reference sequence). Germline trimming cut 5 bases from V and 2 bases from J; bases unmatched to any gene: 2. CDR3 in amino acids: CAWVQGNYGYTF. As DNA, the CDR3 is TGTGCCTGGGTACAGGGGAACTATGGCTACACCTTC.

This chain uses TRBV28 with TRBJ2-3, with 8 bases aligning to TRBD2. Per the germline V gene, CDR1 is MDHEN and CDR2 is SYDVKM. CDR3 length: 14 amino acids. The V gene end was trimmed by 9 bases and the J gene end by 3 bases; junction bases not matched to a gene: 8. In nucleotides, the CDR3 is TGTGCCAGTCTCAGCGGGAGTGGGACAGATACGCAGTATTTT. This encodes CASLSGSGTDTQYF.

The gene calls are TRBV6-5 and TRBJ1-1; 8 nucleotides line up with TRBD1. The trim removed 5 bases at V and 10 bases at J, leaving 15 bases unmatched. Per germline, CDR1 MNHEY and CDR2 SVGAGI. The CDR3 consists of 15 residues. The CDR3 DNA reads as TGTGCCAGCAGTAGCGGGACAGGTTGGGATCTGGGAGCTTTCTTT. Translation gives CASSSGTGWDLGAFF.

This chain links TRBV30 with TRBJ1-2, with 9 bases that match TRBD1. Germline loops: CDR1 GTSNPN, CDR2 SVGIG (reference sequence). The CDR3 has 12 residues. The V gene end was trimmed by 4 bases and the J gene end by 7 bases; junction bases not matched to a gene: 4. In DNA form, the CDR3 reads TGTGCCTGGAAACAGGGGGCACTTGGCTACACCTTC. It codes for CAWKQGALGYTF. The whole variable domain, remainder taken from reference TRBV30 and TRBJ1-2, is SQTIHQWPATLVQPVGSPLSLECTVEGTSNPNLYWYRQAAGRGLQLLFYSVGIGQISSEVPQNLSASRPQDRQFILSSKKLLLSDSGFYLCAWKQGALGYTFGSGTRLTVV.

The chain couples TRBV9 to TRBJ2-7, with 7 nucleotides matching TRBD1. CDR1 and CDR2 (germline): SGDLS, YYNGEE. V lost 3 bases, J lost 7 bases, and 7 bases stayed unmatched. The CDR3 is made up of 13 amino acids. CDR3 sequence (DNA): TGTGCCAGCAGCGACGAGGGGGCAAGGGAGCAGTACTTC. It is translated as CASSDEGAREQYF.

The V call is TRBV19, the J call TRBJ2-1, with D unclear. The germline V gene has CDR1 LNHDA and CDR2 SQIVND (reference sequence). The CDR3 extends over 15 amino acids. The V and J ends lost 7 bases and 4 bases respectively, with 17 bases between them. CDR3 residues: CASTPQANPYNEQFF. The CDR3 DNA is TGTGCCAGTACCCCGCAGGCGAATCCATACAATGAGCAGTTCTTC.

The chain uses TRBV7-9 and TRBJ2-5; tentative D call: TRBD2 (6 bases). Germline CDR1 and CDR2: SEHNR and FQNEAQ (reference sequence). The CDR3 spans 15 residues. Trimming took 5 bases from V and 5 from J, leaving 18 bases between them. CDR3 amino acids: CASSRRRGLGETQYF. In nucleotides, the CDR3 is TGTGCCAGCAGCCGACGACGGGGACTGGGTGAGACCCAGTACTTC.

This rearrangement joins TRBV28 to TRBJ1-4, with D unclear. The length of the CDR3 is 15 residues. Deletions cut 5 bases from V and 6 bases from J, with 16 bases between. From germline, CDR1 is MDHEN and CDR2 SYDVKM. DNA of the CDR3: TGTGCCAGCAGTAAAGTGGCAGGACTCTATGAAAAACTGTTTTTT. This translates into CASSKVAGLYEKLFF.